These 15 T cell receptor beta chains share one sample of origin, sequenced in a study of T cell responses to AZD1222 COVID-19 vaccine. Profiling relied on immunoSEQ multiplex PCR, and the TCRdb table lists in-frame clones only, not all of them. This repertoire shows about 120,000 clones, about 92% found once; its top ten account for approximately 5%. The sample consisted of peripheral blood, taken 28 days after the second AZD1222 dose. These receptors all come from an adult who received the AZD1222 COVID-19 vaccine.

The rearrangement links TRBV5-1 to TRBJ2-3, with D tentatively TRBD1 or TRBD2 (6 bases each). V was shortened by 4 bases and J by 1 base, with 28 bases between the two germline ends. The CDR3 loop spans 20 amino acids. CDR1 is SGHRS, CDR2 YFSETQ, per germline. CDR3 coding DNA: TGCGCCAGCAGCGGAGGGACACAGGGTGGCGTGACGTCCCGCACAGATACGCAGTATTTT. It specifies CASSGGTQGGVTSRTDTQYF. The full variable domain, rest sourced from reference TRBV5-1 and TRBJ2-3, is KAGVTQTPRYLIKTRGQQVTLSCSPISGHRSVSWYQQTPGQGLQFLFEYFSETQRNKGNFPGRFSGRQFSNSRSEMNVSTLELGDSALYLCASSGGTQGGVTSRTDTQYFGPGTRLTVL.

This chain's CDR3 is CASSPLGASGGEQFF. The CDR3 DNA is TGTGCCAGCAGCCCATTAGGGGCTAGCGGGGGGGAGCAGTTCTTC. This rearrangement joins TRBV7-2 to TRBJ2-1; 11 nucleotides align to TRBD2. The CDR3 runs 15 residues. Germline trimming cut 5 bases from V and 10 bases from J; bases unmatched to any gene: 10. CDR1 is SGHTA, CDR2 FQGNSA, per germline. Drawing the rest from reference TRBV7-2 and TRBJ2-1, the complete variable domain is GAGVSQSPSNKVTEKGKDVELRCDPISGHTALYWYRQSLGQGLEFLIYFQGNSAPDKSGLPSDRFSAERTGGSVSTLTIQRTQQEDSAVYLCASSPLGASGGEQFFGPGTRLTVL.

This chain uses TRBV6-2 or TRBV6-3 with TRBJ1-5; D remains unclear. This CDR3 is 13 amino acids long. CDR1 MNHEY and CDR2 SVGEGT come from the germline V gene. Trimming cost V 2 bases and J 4 bases, with 6 bases left between them. The CDR3 coding sequence is TGTGCCAGCAGTTACGACGGTAATCAGCCCCAGCATTTT. Translation gives CASSYDGNQPQHF.

V usage is TRBV5-5 and J usage is TRBJ1-5, with 7 bases identical to TRBD1. Trimming cost V 4 bases and J 7 bases; bases outside gene matches: 11. Germline V CDR1 and CDR2: SGHKS, YYEKEE (reference sequence). The CDR3 totals 15 residues. The CDR3 nucleotides read TGTGCCAGCAGCCAATTCACAGGGGCCGGCCAGCCCCAGCATTTT. Translated: CASSQFTGAGQPQHF.

This clone was detected only a few times. The rearrangement links TRBV7-9 to TRBJ2-7; either TRBD1 or TRBD2 may supply D (5 bases each). Germline V lookup: CDR1 SEHNR, CDR2 FQNEAQ (reference sequence). The CDR3 length is 12 residues. V lost 8 bases and J 0 bases, leaving 8 bases between the germline ends. Here the CDR3 reads CASGGGSYEQYF. The DNA of the CDR3 is TGTGCCAGCGGGGGTGGCTCCTACGAGCAGTACTTC.

This chain uses TRBV6-5 with TRBJ1-1; D may be TRBD1 (6 bases). There are 15 residues in the CDR3. With 5 bases removed from V and 0 bases from J, the gap between germline ends came to 13 bases. Per the germline V gene, CDR1 is MNHEY and CDR2 is SVGAGI. This CDR3 is CASSQTGSMNTEAFF. CDR3 sequence (DNA): TGTGCCAGCAGTCAGACAGGTTCGATGAACACTGAAGCTTTCTTT.

CDR3 nucleotides: TGTGCCAGCAGGGACAGGTGGGGTTACGGCAATGAGCAGTTCTTC. Protein sequence: CASRDRWGYGNEQFF. The rearrangement links TRBV7-9 to TRBJ2-1, with 7 bases that match TRBD1. Germline V CDR1 and CDR2: SEHNR, FQNEAQ (reference sequence). This CDR3 is built from 15 residues. The V and J ends lost 6 bases and 6 bases, in that order; junction bases with no gene match: 11. The full variable domain, rest sourced from reference TRBV7-9 and TRBJ2-1, is DTGVSQNPRHKITKRGQNVTFRCDPISEHNRLYWYRQTLGQGPEFLTYFQNEAQLEKSRLLSDRFSAERPKGSFSTLEIQRTEQGDSAMYLCASRDRWGYGNEQFFGPGTRLTVL.

This chain links TRBV6-1 with TRBJ1-4; 7 bases fit TRBD1. Germline V lookup: CDR1 MNHNS, CDR2 SASEGT. The CDR3 loop spans 15 amino acids. The V segment lost 3 bases and the J segment 7 bases; nucleotides outside the gene matches: 8. The CDR3 loop is CASSELQGRSEKLFF. CDR3 coding DNA: TGTGCCAGCAGTGAGTTACAGGGGAGGAGTGAAAAACTGTTTTTT.

The CDR3 is CASSPLQSLNTEAFF. The CDR3 bases are TGTGCCAGCTCACCGTTACAGTCATTGAACACTGAAGCTTTCTTT. The chain recombines TRBV18 with TRBJ1-1; D is ambiguous. Deletions cut 3 bases from V and 0 bases from J, with 11 bases between. This CDR3 is 15 amino acids long. From germline, CDR1 is KGHSH and CDR2 LQKENI.

The V gene is TRBV4-1, the J gene TRBJ2-1, with a weak D call TRBD2 (6 bases). The CDR3 contains 15 residues. V lost 1 base, J lost 6 bases, and 13 bases lay in between. Germline lookup yields CDR1 MGHRA and CDR2 YSYEKL. The CDR3 sequence is CASSQGRGGGNEQFF. The DNA of the CDR3 is TGCGCCAGCAGCCAAGGACGTGGGGGAGGCAATGAGCAGTTCTTC.

This rearrangement joins TRBV6-2 or TRBV6-3 to TRBJ2-7, with 8 bases fitting TRBD1. V was pared by 3 bases and J by 0 bases, with 10 bases of the junction left unmatched. CDR3 length equals 17 residues. Looked up from germline, CDR1 is MNHEY and CDR2 is SVGEGT. The CDR3 loop is CASSYGRTGILSYEQYF. CDR3 coding DNA: TGTGCCAGCAGTTATGGGAGGACAGGGATCCTCTCCTACGAGCAGTACTTC.

This rearrangement joins TRBV6-5 to TRBJ2-2; 9 nucleotides align to TRBD2. The CDR3 is 16 residues long. V shed 3 bases, J shed 7 bases, and the junction held 9 bases outside the gene matches. Germline CDR1 and CDR2: MNHEY and SVGAGI. The CDR3 region has the DNA TGTGCCAGCAGTTATATGGCGGGAGGGCTGAACGGGGAGCTGTTTTTT. Translated, it gives CASSYMAGGLNGELFF.

In this sample, this clone turned up once. The gene calls are TRBV7-8 and TRBJ1-5; TRBD1 matches at 7 bases. The J segment lost 7 bases and the V segment lost 5 bases, leaving 5 bases of the junction unmatched. Per the germline V gene, CDR1 is SGHVS and CDR2 is FQNEAQ. CDR3 length: 13 residues. As DNA, the CDR3 is TGTGCCAGCAGCCGATGGGGACAGCAGCCCCAGCATTTT. This codes for CASSRWGQQPQHF.

CDR3 sequence reads: CSVESFPKNYGYTF. The CDR3, as DNA: TGCAGCGTTGAGTCTTTCCCCAAAAACTATGGCTACACCTTC. The chain is built from TRBV29-1 and TRBJ1-2; D remains unclear. The CDR3 covers 14 residues. Deletions cut 3 bases from V and 2 bases from J, with 13 bases between. Germline V gene lookup returns CDR1 SQVTM and CDR2 ANQGSEA.

This clone was observed a single time. This rearrangement joins TRBV5-4 to TRBJ1-2, with TRBD1 matching over 10 bases. J gave up 5 bases and V 2 bases, and 3 bases lay outside the gene matches. Germline V gene lookup returns CDR1 SGHNT and CDR2 YYREEE (reference sequence). This CDR3 comprises 14 residues. The CDR3 sequence is CASSFTDRGYGYTF. The CDR3 DNA reads TGTGCCAGCAGCTTTACGGACAGGGGGTATGGCTACACCTTC. Full variable domain (outside the CDR3, taken from reference TRBV5-4 and TRBJ1-2): ETGVTQSPTHLIKTRGQQVTLRCSSQSGHNTVSWYQQALGQGPQFIFQYYREEENGRGNFPPRFSGLQFPNYSSELNVNALELDDSALYLCASSFTDRGYGYTFGSGTRLTVV.